The 17 T cell receptor beta chains below all came from one sample that was sequenced in a study of T cells after yellow fever vaccination. From the 5' RACE reads, TCRdb called clonotypes with MiXCR, one entry per CDR3 protein. This sample has 300,000 to 350,000 distinct CDR3 sequences, with approximately 4.5% found just once. The starting material was PBMCs, obtained 15 days after the yellow fever booster vaccination. Receptor source: a man between 18 and 29 years old who received the YFV17D yellow fever vaccine.

The genes are TRBV6-5 and TRBJ2-5; TRBD1 agrees at 11 bases. J gave up 2 bases and V 6 bases, and 11 bases lay outside the gene matches. CDR3 length equals 17 residues. CDR1 MNHEY and CDR2 SVGAGI come from the germline V gene. CDR3: CASRPGWDRGTQETQYF. Here the CDR3 DNA reads TGTGCCAGCAGGCCGGGGTGGGACAGGGGGACTCAAGAGACCCAGTACTTC.

In this sample, this clonotype turned up many times. V is TRBV4-1 and J is TRBJ1-6, with D unclear. Trimming removed 0 bases from V and 6 bases from J, with 9 bases in between. The V gene's germline CDR1 is MGHRA and CDR2 YSYEKL. The CDR3 totals 15 residues. The CDR3 DNA is TGCGCCAGCAGCCAAGAATCTGGGGTTAATTCACCCCTCCACTTT. This encodes CASSQESGVNSPLHF.

This clonotype was detected only a few times. The chain recombines TRBV10-1 with TRBJ2-1; D possibly corresponds to TRBD1 (6 bases). Germline V gives CDR1 WNHNN, CDR2 SYGVQD (reference sequence). Trimming took off 3 bases at V and 0 bases at J, with 18 bases between the two ends. This CDR3 has 18 residues. The CDR3, as DNA: TGCGCCAGCAGTGAAAGTAATAGCAGGGGCGACTCCTACAATGAGCAGTTCTTC. Translated, it gives CASSESNSRGDSYNEQFF.

This clonotype was seen at least ten times. As DNA, the CDR3 is TGCAGCGTTGAACGGGGGGTGGAGACCCAGTACTTC. Translation: CSVERGVETQYF. The V gene is TRBV29-1, the J gene TRBJ2-5; 7 bases match TRBD2. Germline CDR1 is SQVTM and CDR2 is ANQGSEA. This CDR3 is 12 amino acids long. J lost 5 bases, V lost 2 bases, and 2 bases had no gene match.

As DNA, the CDR3 is TGCAGTGCTAGAGACCACAGGGGCGGCACCGGGGAGCTGTTTTTT. Its protein product is CSARDHRGGTGELFF. This chain joins TRBV20-1 and TRBJ2-2, with 7 nucleotides matching TRBD1. Germline values: CDR1 DFQATT, CDR2 SNEGSKA (reference sequence). With 0 bases clipped from V and 4 bases from J, the junction kept 5 bases outside the gene matches. The CDR3 length is 15 residues.

This clonotype was seen only a few times. The rearrangement links TRBV25-1 to TRBJ2-4; D not resolved. Trimming left V 6 bases short and J 0 bases short, with 15 bases between. CDR1 is MGHDK, CDR2 SYGVNS, per germline. The CDR3 is made up of 16 amino acids. CDR3 sequence reads: CASRPAEAQAKNIQYF. The CDR3 coding sequence is TGTGCCAGCAGACCCGCGGAAGCCCAAGCCAAAAACATTCAGTACTTC.

The table lists this clonotype with a few counts. The J gene is TRBJ2-1, the V gene TRBV7-2; D may be TRBD1 (5 bases). CDR3 length: 13 amino acids. Germline V CDR1 and CDR2: SGHTA, FQGNSA. V gave up 7 bases and J gave up 6 bases, with 13 bases separating them. CDR3 DNA sequence: TGTGCCAGCATCCGGGTTAGGGGCAATGAGCAGTTCTTC. Its protein is CASIRVRGNEQFF.

This chain joins TRBV9 and TRBJ2-1; D remains ambiguous. CDR1 SGDLS and CDR2 YYNGEE come from the germline V gene. Trimming left V 0 bases short and J 3 bases short, with 10 bases between. The CDR3 is 15 residues long. CDR3 amino acids: CASSVEGQNYNEQFF. As DNA, the CDR3 is TGTGCCAGCAGCGTAGAGGGTCAAAACTACAATGAGCAGTTCTTC.

This clonotype was detected many times. The chain joins TRBV4-1 to TRBJ2-5, with 9 bases lining up with TRBD1. The CDR3 covers 17 residues. Germline values: CDR1 MGHRA, CDR2 YSYEKL. The ends lost 1 base at V and 7 bases at J; junction bases unmatched: 13. The CDR3 reads CASSQAGTGPSGWTQYF. DNA for the CDR3: TGCGCCAGCAGCCAAGCGGGGACAGGGCCCTCAGGGTGGACCCAGTACTTC.

This clonotype was seen ten or more times. The chain joins TRBV15 to TRBJ1-1, with no clear D. V was pared by 5 bases and J by 5 bases, with 12 bases between. CDR1 is LNHNV and CDR2 is YYDKDF in the germline V gene (reference sequence). The CDR3 length is 13 residues. CDR3 amino acids: CATSARGDTEAFF. Written as DNA, the CDR3 is TGTGCCACCAGCGCCCGCGGGGATACTGAAGCTTTCTTT.

The chain joins TRBV20-1 to TRBJ1-5, with a tentative D call TRBD1 (6 bases). CDR3 size: 13 residues. Deletions cut 6 bases from V and 7 bases from J, with 16 bases between. Germline lookup yields CDR1 DFQATT and CDR2 SNEGSKA (reference sequence). The CDR3 loop is CSAIRGPRQPQHF. Written as DNA, the CDR3 is TGCAGTGCAATCCGGGGGCCGCGACAGCCCCAGCATTTT.

This clonotype has at least ten counts. The chain joins TRBV6-6 to TRBJ2-7, with 10 nucleotides matching TRBD1. V gave up 6 bases and J gave up 4 bases; unmatched junction bases: 9. The germline V gene has CDR1 MNHNY and CDR2 SVGAGI (reference sequence). CDR3 size: 15 residues. Written as DNA, the CDR3 is TGTGCCAGCAGCCTACCGGGACAGGGGAGTTACGAGCAGTACGTC. Encoded protein: CASSLPGQGSYEQYV.

This clonotype was seen repeatedly, ten times or more. The rearrangement joins TRBV29-1 to TRBJ2-7, with TRBD1 as a possible D gene (5 bases). The CDR3 is 11 residues long. With 7 bases removed from V and 5 bases from J, the gap between germline ends came to 12 bases. Germline loops: CDR1 SQVTM, CDR2 ANQGSEA. As DNA, the CDR3 is TGCAGCGCGAATCAGGGTCACGAGCAGTACGTC. It is translated as CSANQGHEQYV.

The chain joins TRBV11-2 to TRBJ2-5; unclear D gene. CDR1 is SGHAT and CDR2 is FQNNGV in the germline V gene. Trimming stripped 5 bases from V and 1 base from J, with 11 bases between. This CDR3 has 14 amino acids. CDR3 residues: CASSVPGAQETQYF. CDR3 DNA sequence: TGTGCCAGCAGCGTTCCTGGAGCCCAAGAGACCCAGTACTTC.

This clonotype has a count of ten or more. In nucleotides, the CDR3 is TGTGCCAGCAGCCAAGATAAAGGCCGGCACTCTGGAAACACCATATATTTT. This gives the protein CASSQDKGRHSGNTIYF. The gene calls are TRBV4-2 and TRBJ1-3; D remains unclear. The germline gives CDR1 LGHNA, CDR2 YNFKEQ. Trimming removed 0 bases at V and 0 bases at J, with 12 bases between. The CDR3 has 17 amino acids.

This clonotype was detected ten times or more. V is TRBV6-5 and J is TRBJ2-4; D might be TRBD1 (5 bases). CDR1 MNHEY and CDR2 SVGAGI come from the germline V gene. Trimming left V 6 bases short and J 1 base short, with 13 bases between. This CDR3 comprises 15 residues. The CDR3 loop is CASRVGAPAKNIQYF. In nucleotides, the CDR3 is TGTGCCAGCAGAGTTGGGGCGCCGGCCAAAAACATTCAGTACTTC.

This clonotype was counted many times. The CDR3 nucleotides read TGTGCCAGCAGCTTGGGGACAGTTACATACGAGCAGTACGTC. This translates into CASSLGTVTYEQYV. This rearrangement joins TRBV5-5 to TRBJ2-7, with D possibly TRBD1 on 6 matching bases. The CDR3 has 14 amino acids. Per germline, CDR1 SGHKS and CDR2 YYEKEE (reference sequence). V lost 0 bases, J lost 4 bases, and 11 bases lay in between.